The clone carrying this T cell receptor (beta chain) was seen just once. Its cognate antigen is unknown. This entry comes from a study of cytomegalovirus exposure and HLA in healthy donors. Study observations and caveats: As was reported, the classifier diagnosed cytomegalovirus status with high specificity and sensitivity.

There are 19 residues in the CDR3. CDR1 is SGHVS, CDR2 FQNEAQ, per germline. V was clipped by 6 bases and J by 1 base; unmatched bases: 14. Generated by immunoSEQ multiplex PCR, the TCRdb table keeps only in-frame clones and is missing some. The sample lists some 41,000 clones; over 85% were seen once. Input material: PBMCs. The chain is built from TRBV7-8 and TRBJ2-4; TRBD1 matches at 11 bases. The source of this sequence is a woman younger than 35 in good health and CMV-seronegative. The CDR3 reads CASSYGQGALSRAKNIQYF. The DNA for the CDR3 is TGTGCCAGCAGTTATGGACAGGGGGCGTTGAGTAGGGCCAAAAACATTCAGTACTTC.